Below are 5 T cell receptor beta chains sequenced from a single sample in a study of T cells expressing NK-cell markers (dated by TCRdb to the early 2020s). The library was made by 5' RACE. Instrument used: Illumina HiSeq 2000. Once TCRdb had reprocessed the reads, it stored one entry per CDR3 protein sequence and supplied no DNA. The table for this sample records fewer than 300,000 distinct CDR3 sequences. The ten most abundant clones make up 3.5% to 5% of the sample. The sequenced sample consisted of blood T cells: a sorted CD56 or NKG2C T cell subset, CD4+ or CD8+ T cells, or bulk PBMC T cells (not recorded which). Receptors originate from a woman between 18 and 70 years old in good health.

The chain recombines TRBV5-1 with TRBJ2-7; TCRdb gives TRBD1 as the D gene, but with no DNA this cannot be confirmed. CDR3 length equals 14 residues. Per germline, CDR1 SGHRS and CDR2 YFSETQ. CDR3: CASSPATGGNEQYF. Drawing the rest from reference TRBV5-1 and TRBJ2-7, the complete variable domain is KAGVTQTPRYLIKTRGQQVTLSCSPISGHRSVSWYQQTPGQGLQFLFEYFSETQRNKGNFPGRFSGRQFSNSRSEMNVSTLELGDSALYLCASSPATGGNEQYFGPGTRLTVT.

The chain recombines TRBV12-3 or TRBV12-4 with TRBJ1-2; TCRdb's D gene call, TRBD1, goes unchecked for lack of DNA. The CDR3 sequence is 13 residues long. The CDR3 reads CASSRGDNYGYTF.

V is TRBV4-3 and J is TRBJ2-1. Germline CDR1 and CDR2: LGHNA and YSLEER. This CDR3 is 16 amino acids long. CDR3 residues: CASSQYVGGTNNEQFF.

The CDR3 is CSVGLVAKNIQYF. This chain joins TRBV29-1 and TRBJ2-4. Germline V gene data show CDR1 as SQVTM and CDR2 as ANQGSEA. This CDR3 spans 13 amino acids.

This chain connects TRBV5-1 to TRBJ2-1; TCRdb gives TRBD1 as the D gene, but with no DNA this cannot be confirmed. The CDR3 runs to 15 residues. Germline V gene data show CDR1 as SGHRS and CDR2 as YFSETQ. CDR3: CASNLQGILYNEQFF. The variable domain in full, completed from reference TRBV5-1 and TRBJ2-1, reads KAGVTQTPRYLIKTRGQQVTLSCSPISGHRSVSWYQQTPGQGLQFLFEYFSETQRNKGNFPGRFSGRQFSNSRSEMNVSTLELGDSALYLCASNLQGILYNEQFFGPGTRLTVL.